This record concerns one T cell receptor beta chain sequence. The antigen remains undetermined. The sample originates from a study of cytomegalovirus exposure and HLA in healthy donors. On the study more broadly: There were around 390 genotyped donors. Of these, about 81% fell in the genetic ancestry cluster associated with self-reported Caucasian donors.

The PCR contained 60 Vbeta and 13 Jbeta primers. In the original analysis: In a later analysis, of 80 million or so unique beta chains, roughly 9.9 million appeared in at least two donors. This table comes from immunoSEQ multiplex PCR, and its TCRdb copy is limited to in-frame clones, with some not included. D and trimming were read from the DNA, whereas the V and J calls and clone size are those reported in that table. The sample has hundreds of thousands of clones; approximately 82% are singletons. The study's findings and limits: An assumption of roughly uniform sequencing depth across donors underlay the presence/absence analyses.

The CDR3 is 14 amino acids. Deletions cut 0 bases from V and 2 bases from J, with 8 bases between. The germline CDR1 and CDR2 sequences are MGHRA and YSYEKL. When sampled, the donors appeared nominally healthy, though they likely had unrecorded immune exposures. The V gene is TRBV4-1, the J gene TRBJ2-7; D is uncertain. Input material: PBMCs. The TCR comes from a man between 18 and 29 years old in good health and CMV-seronegative. For the CDR3, the DNA is TGCGCCAGCAGCCAAGATTGGGCGACCTACGAGCAGTACTTC. Its protein is CASSQDWATYEQYF.